A single T cell receptor beta chain is shown here with its context. No antigen is known for it. This sample is drawn from a study of cytomegalovirus exposure and HLA in healthy donors. Study details: The study's early data release held roughly 91 million unique TCRs from HLA-typed donors. General observations from the study: Across donors, most TCRs were seen rarely, yet some public ones were widespread. It is likely that the observed cluster of highly shared sequence variants was a sequencing artifact.

V shed 7 bases and J 1 base; nucleotides not matched to a gene: 2. This CDR3 has 13 amino acids. Looked up from germline, CDR1 is MNHNY and CDR2 is SVGAGI (reference sequence). Use of 60 Vbeta and 13 Jbeta primers characterized the PCR. Assay used: immunoSEQ multiplex PCR; TCRdb lists only in-frame clones, some missing. The sample includes 80,000 to 100,000 clones, 75% to 85% of them seen just once. Healthy people donating bone marrow made up the donors. The sequence was collected from a male donor in good health and CMV-seropositive. The sequencing input was PBMCs. The rearrangement joins TRBV6-6 to TRBJ1-2; 8 nucleotides agree with TRBD1. Written as DNA, the CDR3 is TGTGCCAGCACAACAGGGGGTAACTATGGCTACACCTTC. Residues: CASTTGGNYGYTF.